Shown below are 22 T cell receptor beta chains from a single sample sequenced in a study of CD8+ T cells in alopecia areata. Treatment defined: oral pan-JAK inhibitor, 5-10 mg twice daily. RNA was isolated and reverse transcribed to cDNA, the sequencing template. Measured with immunoSEQ multiplex PCR; TCRdb has only the in-frame clones, and not every one. The sample contains over 100,000 clones, 53% of which appear only once. This specimen consisted of CD4+ T cells sorted from blood, obtained at week 4, from a patient treated with tofacitinib. The origin of the receptors is a human donor with alopecia areata.

The chain couples TRBV18 to TRBJ1-5; D is uncertain. The germline V and J ends were trimmed by 2 bases and 3 bases, with 8 bases remaining between them. The CDR3 contains 14 residues. Germline-derived CDR1 and CDR2 are KGHSH and LQKENI. The CDR3: CASSPGGINQPQHF. CDR3 sequence (DNA): TGTGCCAGCTCACCAGGAGGGATCAATCAGCCCCAGCATTTT.

The rearrangement joins TRBV9 to TRBJ2-1; D is perhaps TRBD1 or TRBD2 (5 bases each). Germline V gene lookup returns CDR1 SGDLS and CDR2 YYNGEE. Trimming took off 3 bases at V and 2 bases at J, with 12 bases between the two ends. The CDR3 extends over 15 amino acids. In nucleotides, the CDR3 is TGTGCCAGCAGCGCCCGGGACCGCACCTACAATGAGCAGTTCTTC. Translating gives CASSARDRTYNEQFF.

The J gene is TRBJ2-6, the V gene TRBV5-6; no firm D call. The CDR3 loop spans 13 amino acids. V gave up 5 bases and J gave up 13 bases, with 16 bases separating them. From germline, CDR1 is SGHDT and CDR2 YYEEEE. The CDR3 DNA is TGTGCCAGCAGTAAGACACGCTCAAATGTCCTGACTTTC. It specifies CASSKTRSNVLTF.

The sample holds a few counts of this clone. This sequence joins TRBV19 and TRBJ1-1; possibly TRBD1 for D (5 bases). Looked up from germline, CDR1 is LNHDA and CDR2 is SQIVND (reference sequence). V was shortened by 3 bases and J by 0 bases, with 11 bases between the two germline ends. This CDR3 contains 15 residues. Written as DNA, the CDR3 is TGTGCCAGTAGTATCCCTGGGGGGTTGAACACTGAAGCTTTCTTT. This translates into CASSIPGGLNTEAFF. Filled out from reference TRBV19 and TRBJ1-1, the complete variable domain reads DGGITQSPKYLFRKEGQNVTLSCEQNLNHDAMYWYRQDPGQGLRLIYYSQIVNDFQKGDIAEGYSVSREKKESFPLTVTSAQKNPTAFYLCASSIPGGLNTEAFFGQGTRLTVV.

V and J are TRBV27 and TRBJ2-7, with 9 bases fitting TRBD1. The V segment lost 5 bases and the J segment 7 bases; nucleotides outside the gene matches: 9. This CDR3 contains 14 residues. The germline CDR1 and CDR2 sequences are MNHEY and SMNVEV (reference sequence). As DNA, the CDR3 is TGTGCCAGCAGTCTACAGGGGGCGAGAGGGGAGCAGTACTTC. Translating it yields CASSLQGARGEQYF.

This clone was observed a handful of times. The chain is built from TRBV5-5 and TRBJ2-5, with 7 bases that match TRBD1. Germline-derived CDR1 and CDR2 are SGHKS and YYEKEE (reference sequence). Trimming at V came to 0 bases and at J to 7 bases, leaving 12 bases not matched to a gene. The CDR3 length is 16 residues. CDR3 amino acids: CASSLGGGLVGTTQYF. CDR3 bases: TGTGCCAGCAGCTTGGGAGGGGGCTTGGTCGGTACGACCCAGTACTTC.

This clone was seen more than once but under ten times. CDR3 sequence: CAWSVRDDQPQHF. The CDR3 nucleotides are TGTGCCTGGAGTGTACGGGATGATCAGCCCCAGCATTTT. This chain uses TRBV30 with TRBJ1-5; no clear D gene. In germline, CDR1 is GTSNPN, CDR2 SVGIG (reference sequence). Trimming shortened V by 0 bases and J by 5 bases, and 8 bases separated the two germline ends. This CDR3 is 13 amino acids long.

This chain connects TRBV30 to TRBJ2-2; D gene ambiguous. The germline gives CDR1 GTSNPN, CDR2 SVGIG (reference sequence). CDR3 length: 13 residues. V was shortened by 3 bases and J by 6 bases, with 11 bases between the two germline ends. CDR3 DNA: TGTGCCTGGAGCCAATATAGGGCCGGGGAGCTGTTTTTT. Translated: CAWSQYRAGELFF.

The chain joins TRBV5-1 to TRBJ2-1; 7 bases line up with TRBD1. Germline-derived CDR1 and CDR2 are SGHRS and YFSETQ. The CDR3 is 11 amino acids. With V trimmed by 7 bases and J by 9 bases, 4 bases remained unmatched. CDR3 protein: CASGHRGEQFF. The CDR3 DNA reads as TGCGCCAGCGGTCACAGGGGTGAGCAGTTCTTC.

This clone was seen only a few times. The chain is built from TRBV5-4 and TRBJ2-5; weak D call: TRBD2 (6 bases). The CDR3 runs 13 residues. Per the germline V gene, CDR1 is SGHNT and CDR2 is YYREEE (reference sequence). Trimming stripped 2 bases from V and 8 bases from J, with 13 bases between. Here the CDR3 reads CASSFRESITQYF. As DNA, the CDR3 is TGTGCCAGCAGCTTCCGGGAGTCAATTACCCAGTACTTC.

The chain combines TRBV7-3 with TRBJ2-1; possibly TRBD1 or TRBD2 for D (6 bases each). Trimming stripped 2 bases from V and 3 bases from J, with 14 bases between. Per germline, CDR1 SGHTA and CDR2 FQGTGA. This CDR3 is built from 16 residues. The CDR3 DNA reads TGTGCCAGCAGCTTATTAGGGGGAGGCGGCTACAATGAGCAGTTCTTC. Translation: CASSLLGGGGYNEQFF.

The gene calls are TRBV6-6 and TRBJ2-5; 9 bases align to TRBD1. The V and J ends lost 5 bases and 3 bases, in that order; junction bases with no gene match: 7. This CDR3 is built from 15 residues. Germline CDR1 is MNHNY and CDR2 is SVGAGI (reference sequence). The CDR3 loop reads CASSLPGTGKETQYF. Written as DNA, the CDR3 is TGTGCCAGCAGTCTCCCCGGGACAGGGAAAGAGACCCAGTACTTC.

The chain joins TRBV5-1 to TRBJ2-4; D gene uncertain. Germline values: CDR1 SGHRS, CDR2 YFSETQ. The V and J ends lost 1 base and 2 bases respectively, with 10 bases between them. The CDR3 length is 15 residues. In DNA form, the CDR3 reads TGCGCCAGCAGCTTGACCTTGGGGACCAAAAACATTCAGTACTTC. It translates to CASSLTLGTKNIQYF.

About this clone: Other DNA sequences in this sample translate to the same CDR3. V is TRBV29-1 and J is TRBJ1-2; TRBD1 matches 7 bases. CDR1 SQVTM and CDR2 ANQGSEA come from the germline V gene. CDR3 length: 12 amino acids. With 6 bases clipped from V and 2 bases from J, the junction kept 3 bases outside the gene matches. The CDR3 nucleotides read TGCAGCGTAGAGACAGGGAACTATGGCTACACCTTC. Translating it yields CSVETGNYGYTF.

V and J are TRBV30 and TRBJ1-5; 8 bases are shared with TRBD1. The junction had 3 bases not matched to a gene; V was cut back by 4 bases and J by 4 bases. CDR3 length: 13 amino acids. The germline gives CDR1 GTSNPN, CDR2 SVGIG (reference sequence). For the CDR3, the DNA is TGTGCCTGGAACCACAGGGGGAATCAGCCCCAGCATTTT. This gives the protein CAWNHRGNQPQHF.

The CDR3 is CASKPGGGALNIQYF. CDR3 DNA sequence: TGTGCCAGCAAACCGGGTGGAGGGGCGCTTAACATTCAGTACTTC. The chain is built from TRBV6-1 and TRBJ2-4, with a possible D match to TRBD2 (6 bases). In germline, CDR1 is MNHNS, CDR2 SASEGT. Trimming pared 7 bases from V and 7 bases from J, leaving 20 bases between. The CDR3 runs to 15 residues.

V usage is TRBV29-1 and J usage is TRBJ1-1, with D possibly matching TRBD1 (5 bases). The V gene lost 7 bases and the J gene lost 5 bases, with 11 bases spanning the gap. Germline-derived CDR1 and CDR2 are SQVTM and ANQGSEA. The CDR3 runs to 11 residues. CDR3 DNA: TGCAGCGCCCAGAAGGGGACTGAAGCTTTCTTT. Translating it yields CSAQKGTEAFF.

The chain recombines TRBV25-1 with TRBJ1-4; 9 nucleotides align to TRBD1. Trimming cost V 6 bases and J 7 bases; bases outside gene matches: 9. Germline V gives CDR1 MGHDK, CDR2 SYGVNS. This CDR3 has 15 residues. The CDR3 loop is CASRGETGGGEKLFF. In nucleotides, the CDR3 is TGTGCCAGCAGGGGGGAGACAGGGGGTGGTGAAAAACTGTTTTTT.

The chain uses TRBV30 and TRBJ2-7; possible D gene TRBD2, 6 bases. The CDR3 is 13 amino acids. Trimming removed 7 bases from V and 2 bases from J, with 15 bases in between. Germline V CDR1 and CDR2: GTSNPN, SVGIG (reference sequence). Here the CDR3 DNA reads TGTGCCTTGCAACGCGGGACCCCCTACGAGCAGTACTTC. As protein: CALQRGTPYEQYF.

The table lists this clone with a count of one. V gene TRBV5-1 combines with J gene TRBJ2-1; 11 nucleotides agree with TRBD2. Trimming took 6 bases from V and 8 from J; bases not matched to a gene: 7. The germline V gene encodes CDR1 SGHRS and CDR2 YFSETQ. This CDR3 is built from 14 residues. The CDR3 region is CASIDSGRVDEQFF. The CDR3 DNA reads as TGCGCCAGCATCGATAGCGGGAGGGTGGATGAGCAGTTCTTC.

The DNA of the CDR3 is TGTGCCAGCAGCTCGGTCCCTTTGGGCTACGAGCAGTACTTC. Its translation: CASSSVPLGYEQYF. The rearrangement links TRBV7-9 to TRBJ2-7; D not certain. This CDR3 has 14 residues. Germline V CDR1 and CDR2: SEHNR, FQNEAQ (reference sequence). V was pared by 4 bases and J by 3 bases, with 13 bases between.

The chain joins TRBV29-1 to TRBJ2-3, with 8 bases aligning to TRBD1. The V gene end was trimmed by 7 bases and the J gene end by 3 bases; junction bases not matched to a gene: 9. Germline values: CDR1 SQVTM, CDR2 ANQGSEA. The CDR3 loop spans 14 amino acids. This CDR3 is CSDLDRAGTDTQYF. In nucleotides, the CDR3 is TGCAGCGACCTGGACAGGGCGGGTACAGATACGCAGTATTTT.